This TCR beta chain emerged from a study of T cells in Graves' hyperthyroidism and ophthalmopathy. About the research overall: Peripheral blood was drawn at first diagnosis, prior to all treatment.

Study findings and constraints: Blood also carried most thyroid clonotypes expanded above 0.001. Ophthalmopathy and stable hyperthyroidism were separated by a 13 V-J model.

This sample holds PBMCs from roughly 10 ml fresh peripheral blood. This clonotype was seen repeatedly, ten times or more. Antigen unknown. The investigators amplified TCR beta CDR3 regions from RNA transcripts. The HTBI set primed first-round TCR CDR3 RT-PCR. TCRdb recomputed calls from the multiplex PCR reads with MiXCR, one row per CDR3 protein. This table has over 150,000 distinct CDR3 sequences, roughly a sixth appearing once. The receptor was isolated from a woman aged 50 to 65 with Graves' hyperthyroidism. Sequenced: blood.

The CDR3 reads CASSLVGTGNTEAFF. The CDR3 DNA reads as TGCGCCAGCAGCTTGGTTGGCACGGGGAACACTGAAGCTTTCTTT. The chain links TRBV5-1 to TRBJ1-1; D is ambiguous. The germline CDR1 and CDR2 sequences are SGHRS and YFSETQ. V dropped 0 bases and J dropped 1 base, with 10 bases sitting between them. CDR3 length: 15 amino acids.